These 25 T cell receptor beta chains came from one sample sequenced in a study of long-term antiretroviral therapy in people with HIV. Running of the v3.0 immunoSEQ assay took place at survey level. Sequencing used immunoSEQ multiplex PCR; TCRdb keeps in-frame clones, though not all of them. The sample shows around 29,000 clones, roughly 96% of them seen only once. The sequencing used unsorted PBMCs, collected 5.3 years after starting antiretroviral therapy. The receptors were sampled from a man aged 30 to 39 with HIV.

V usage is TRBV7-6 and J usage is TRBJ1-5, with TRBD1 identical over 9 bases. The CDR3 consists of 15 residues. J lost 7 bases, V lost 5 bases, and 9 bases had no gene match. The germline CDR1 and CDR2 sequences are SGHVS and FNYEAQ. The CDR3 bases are TGTGCCAGCAGCGGGACGGGACAGGGTTACCAGCCCCAGCATTTT. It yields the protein CASSGTGQGYQPQHF.

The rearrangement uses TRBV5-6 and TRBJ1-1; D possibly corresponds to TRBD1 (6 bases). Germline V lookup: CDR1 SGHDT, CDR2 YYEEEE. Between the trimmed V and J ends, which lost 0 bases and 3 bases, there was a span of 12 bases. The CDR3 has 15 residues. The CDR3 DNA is TGTGCCAGCAGCTTGGTCCGGGCAGGGGACACTGAAGCTTTCTTT. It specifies CASSLVRAGDTEAFF.

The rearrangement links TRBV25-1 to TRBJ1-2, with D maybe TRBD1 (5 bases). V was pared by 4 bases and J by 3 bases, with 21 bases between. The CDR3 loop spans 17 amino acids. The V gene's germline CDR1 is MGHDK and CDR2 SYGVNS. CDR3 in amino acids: CASSGNRWRGTHYGYTF. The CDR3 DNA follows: TGTGCCAGCAGTGGAAATCGTTGGCGGGGGACCCACTATGGCTACACCTTC.

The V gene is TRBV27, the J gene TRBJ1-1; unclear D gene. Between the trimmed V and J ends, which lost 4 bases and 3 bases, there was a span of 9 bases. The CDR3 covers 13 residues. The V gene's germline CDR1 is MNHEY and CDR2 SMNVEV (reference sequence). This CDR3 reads CASSYRSDTEAFF. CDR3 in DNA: TGTGCCAGCAGTTACAGATCTGACACTGAAGCTTTCTTT.

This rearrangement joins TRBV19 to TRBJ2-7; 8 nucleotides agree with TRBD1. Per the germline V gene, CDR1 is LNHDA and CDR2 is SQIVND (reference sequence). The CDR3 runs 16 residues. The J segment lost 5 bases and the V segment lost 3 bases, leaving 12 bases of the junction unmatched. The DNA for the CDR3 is TGTGCCAGTAGTATGGGCTTATCGGACAGGGCGGACGAGCAGTACTTC. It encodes CASSMGLSDRADEQYF.

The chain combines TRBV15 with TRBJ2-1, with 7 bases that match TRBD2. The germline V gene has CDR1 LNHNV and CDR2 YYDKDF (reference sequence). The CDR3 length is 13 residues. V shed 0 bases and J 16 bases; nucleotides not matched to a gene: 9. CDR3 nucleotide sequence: TGTGCCACCAGCAGAGATCGGGGGAGGGGAGTTTTCTTC. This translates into CATSRDRGRGVFF.

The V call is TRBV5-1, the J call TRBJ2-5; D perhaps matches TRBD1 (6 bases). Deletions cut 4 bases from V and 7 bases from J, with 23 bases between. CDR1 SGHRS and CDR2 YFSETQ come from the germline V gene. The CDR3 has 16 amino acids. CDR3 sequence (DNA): TGCGCCAGCAGCGTCACGTTCCAGGGCTCACAGGGGACCCAGTACTTC. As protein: CASSVTFQGSQGTQYF.

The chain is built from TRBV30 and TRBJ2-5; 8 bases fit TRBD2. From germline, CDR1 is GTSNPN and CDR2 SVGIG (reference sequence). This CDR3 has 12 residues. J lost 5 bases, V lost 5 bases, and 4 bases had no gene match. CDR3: CAWGAGGETQYF. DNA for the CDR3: TGTGCCTGGGGGGCGGGAGGCGAGACCCAGTACTTC.

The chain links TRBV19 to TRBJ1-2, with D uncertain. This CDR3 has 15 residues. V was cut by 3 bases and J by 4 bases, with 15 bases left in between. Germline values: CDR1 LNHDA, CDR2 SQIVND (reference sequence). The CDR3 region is CASSIWAELGYGYTF. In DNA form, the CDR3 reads TGTGCCAGTAGTATCTGGGCGGAGTTGGGCTATGGCTACACCTTC.

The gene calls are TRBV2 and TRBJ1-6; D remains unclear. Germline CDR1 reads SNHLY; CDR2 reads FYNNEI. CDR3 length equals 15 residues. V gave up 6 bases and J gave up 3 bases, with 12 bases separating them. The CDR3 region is CASSPRAVYNSPLHF. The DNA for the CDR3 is TGTGCCAGCAGCCCCCGGGCGGTCTATAATTCACCCCTCCACTTT.

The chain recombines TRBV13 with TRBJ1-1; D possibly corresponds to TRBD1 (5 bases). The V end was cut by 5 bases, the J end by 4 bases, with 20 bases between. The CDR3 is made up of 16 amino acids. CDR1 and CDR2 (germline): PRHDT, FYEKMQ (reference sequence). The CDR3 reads CASSLARGMGGTEAFF. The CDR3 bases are TGTGCCAGCAGCCTGGCCCGGGGGATGGGGGGCACTGAAGCTTTCTTT.

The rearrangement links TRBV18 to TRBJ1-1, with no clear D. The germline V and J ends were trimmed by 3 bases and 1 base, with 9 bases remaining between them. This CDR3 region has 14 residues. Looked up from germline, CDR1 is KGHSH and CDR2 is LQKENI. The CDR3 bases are TGTGCCAGCTCACCTTTAGGGAGGAACACTGAAGCTTTCTTT. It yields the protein CASSPLGRNTEAFF.

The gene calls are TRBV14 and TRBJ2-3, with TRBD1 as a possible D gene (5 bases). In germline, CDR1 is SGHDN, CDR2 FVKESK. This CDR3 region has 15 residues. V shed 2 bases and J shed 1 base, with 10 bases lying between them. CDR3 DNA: TGTGCCAGCAGCCAATTGGGGCTCGGCACAGATACGCAGTATTTT. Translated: CASSQLGLGTDTQYF.

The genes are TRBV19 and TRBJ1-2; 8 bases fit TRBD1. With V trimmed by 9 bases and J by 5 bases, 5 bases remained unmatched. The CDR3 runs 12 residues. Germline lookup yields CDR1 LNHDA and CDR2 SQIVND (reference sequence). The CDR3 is CASTDRGYGYTF. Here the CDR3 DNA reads TGTGCCAGCACAGACAGGGGTTATGGCTACACCTTC.

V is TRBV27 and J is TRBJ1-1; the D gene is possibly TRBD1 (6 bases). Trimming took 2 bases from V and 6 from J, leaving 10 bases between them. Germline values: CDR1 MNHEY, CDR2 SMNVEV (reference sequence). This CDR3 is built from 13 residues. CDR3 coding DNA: TGTGCCAGCAGTTTACAGGGGTCTTCTGAAGCTTTCTTT. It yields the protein CASSLQGSSEAFF.

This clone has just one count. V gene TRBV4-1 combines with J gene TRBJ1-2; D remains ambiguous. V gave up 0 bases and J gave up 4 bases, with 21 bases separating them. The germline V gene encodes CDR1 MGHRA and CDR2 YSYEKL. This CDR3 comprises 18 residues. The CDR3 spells CASSQDSTPVGFVYGYTF. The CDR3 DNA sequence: TGCGCCAGCAGCCAAGATTCTACGCCGGTGGGGTTTGTCTATGGCTACACCTTC.

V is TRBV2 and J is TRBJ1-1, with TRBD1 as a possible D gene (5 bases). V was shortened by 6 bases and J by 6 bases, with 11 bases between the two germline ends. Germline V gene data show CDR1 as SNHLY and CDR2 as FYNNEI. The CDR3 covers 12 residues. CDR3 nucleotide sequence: TGTGCCAGCAGCGATCAGGGTCCTGAAGCTTTCTTT. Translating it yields CASSDQGPEAFF. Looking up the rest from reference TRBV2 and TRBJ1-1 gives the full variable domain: EPEVTQTPSHQVTQMGQEVILRCVPISNHLYFYWYRQILGQKVEFLVSFYNNEISEKSEIFDDQFSVERPDGSNFTLKIRSTKLEDSAMYFCASSDQGPEAFFGQGTRLTVV.

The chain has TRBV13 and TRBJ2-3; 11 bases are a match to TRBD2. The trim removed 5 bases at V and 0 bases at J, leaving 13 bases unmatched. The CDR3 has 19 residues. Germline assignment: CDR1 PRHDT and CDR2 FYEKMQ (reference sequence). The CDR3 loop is CASSLLTSGGYTSTDTQYF. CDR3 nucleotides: TGTGCCAGCAGCCTGCTCACTAGCGGGGGATATACTAGCACAGATACGCAGTATTTT.

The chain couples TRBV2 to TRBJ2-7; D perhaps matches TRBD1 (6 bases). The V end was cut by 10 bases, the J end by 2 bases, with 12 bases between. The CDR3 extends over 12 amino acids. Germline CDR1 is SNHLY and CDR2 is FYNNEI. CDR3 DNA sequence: TGTGCCACCATACAGGGCGCCTACGAGCAGTACTTC. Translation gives CATIQGAYEQYF.

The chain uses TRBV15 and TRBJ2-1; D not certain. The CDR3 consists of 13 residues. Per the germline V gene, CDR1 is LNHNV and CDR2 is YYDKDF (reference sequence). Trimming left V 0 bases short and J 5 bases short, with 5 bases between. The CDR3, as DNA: TGTGCCACCAGCAGAGATCTGAACAATGAGCAGTTCTTC. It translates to CATSRDLNNEQFF. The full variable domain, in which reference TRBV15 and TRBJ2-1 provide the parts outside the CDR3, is DAMVIQNPRYQVTQFGKPVTLSCSQTLNHNVMYWYQQKSSQAPKLLFHYYDKDFNNEADTPDNFQSRRPNTSFCFLDIRSPGLGDTAMYLCATSRDLNNEQFFGPGTRLTVL.

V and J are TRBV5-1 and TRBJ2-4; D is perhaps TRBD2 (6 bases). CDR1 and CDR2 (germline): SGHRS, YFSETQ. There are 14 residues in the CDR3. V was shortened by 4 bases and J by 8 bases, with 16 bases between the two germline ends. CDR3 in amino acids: CASSQLVGGDIQYF. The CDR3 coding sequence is TGCGCCAGCAGCCAGTTGGTCGGGGGAGACATTCAGTACTTC. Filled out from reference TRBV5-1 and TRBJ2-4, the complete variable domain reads KAGVTQTPRYLIKTRGQQVTLSCSPISGHRSVSWYQQTPGQGLQFLFEYFSETQRNKGNFPGRFSGRQFSNSRSEMNVSTLELGDSALYLCASSQLVGGDIQYFGAGTRLSVL.

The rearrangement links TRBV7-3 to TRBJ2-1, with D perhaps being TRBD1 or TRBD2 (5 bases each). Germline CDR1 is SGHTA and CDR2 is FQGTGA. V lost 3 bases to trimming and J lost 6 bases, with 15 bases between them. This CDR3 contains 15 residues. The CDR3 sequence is CASSLVGARPNEQFF. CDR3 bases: TGTGCCAGCAGCTTGGTCGGGGCCAGGCCCAATGAGCAGTTCTTC.

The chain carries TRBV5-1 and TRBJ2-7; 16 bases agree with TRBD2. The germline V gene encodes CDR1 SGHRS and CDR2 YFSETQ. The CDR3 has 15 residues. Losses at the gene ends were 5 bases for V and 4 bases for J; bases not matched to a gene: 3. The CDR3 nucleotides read TGCGCCAGCAGGGGACTAGCGGGGGGGTATTACGAGCAGTACTTC. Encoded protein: CASRGLAGGYYEQYF. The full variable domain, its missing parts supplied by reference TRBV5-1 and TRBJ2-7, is KAGVTQTPRYLIKTRGQQVTLSCSPISGHRSVSWYQQTPGQGLQFLFEYFSETQRNKGNFPGRFSGRQFSNSRSEMNVSTLELGDSALYLCASRGLAGGYYEQYFGPGTRLTVT.

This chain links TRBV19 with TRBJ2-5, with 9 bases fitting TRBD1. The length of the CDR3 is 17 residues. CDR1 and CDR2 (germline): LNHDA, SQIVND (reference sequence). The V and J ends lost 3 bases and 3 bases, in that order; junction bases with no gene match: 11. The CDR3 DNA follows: TGTGCCAGTAGTATCGGCCCCCGGGACAGGGCCGAAGAGACCCAGTACTTC. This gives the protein CASSIGPRDRAEETQYF.

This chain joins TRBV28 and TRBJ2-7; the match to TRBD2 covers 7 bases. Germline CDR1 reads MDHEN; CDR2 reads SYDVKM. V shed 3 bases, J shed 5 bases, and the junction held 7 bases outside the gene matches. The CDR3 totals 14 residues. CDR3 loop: CASSLAGAYNEQYF. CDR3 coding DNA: TGTGCCAGCAGTTTGGCGGGAGCCTACAACGAGCAGTACTTC.